A selection of T cell receptor beta chains follows, all from one sample in a study of response to subunit inactivated influenza vaccine. A single record per CDR3 protein comes from TCRdb applying MiXCR to the RT-PCR reads. The sample contains around 850,000 distinct CDR3 sequences, about 18% of which appear only once. Sample: PBMCs from blood, taken around 5 days after vaccination. Receptors were obtained from a middle-aged man who received an inactivated influenza vaccine. CDR3s include the opening cysteine and the closing phenylalanine or tryptophan. D genes are given only for firm matches. Clone size appears in some rows only: once, few, many, or a class for an expanded clone.

d_call j_call v_call clone_size cdr3_nt cdr3_aa
- TRBJ1-1 TRBV20-1 many TGCAGTGCTCGCGACACAAACACTGAAGCTTTCTTT CSARDTNTEAFF
TRBD1 TRBJ1-4 TRBV4-2 few TGTGCCAGCAGCCACGGACAGGAAAATGAAAAACTGTTTTTT CASSHGQENEKLFF
TRBD2 TRBJ2-4 TRBV7-6 - TGTGCCAGCAGCTCTGAGCTAGCGGTACACAAAAACATTCAGTACTTC CASSSELAVHKNIQYF
- TRBJ2-1 TRBV5-5 - TGTGCCAGCAGCTTGGTGTTAGCGAGCTCCTACAATGAGCAGTTCTTC CASSLVLASSYNEQFF
- TRBJ2-1 TRBV11-1 few TGTGCCAGCAGCTTAGGGGCCCGTCGGCAGTTCTTC CASSLGARRQFF
TRBD2 TRBJ2-5 TRBV12-3/TRBV12-4 many TGTGCCAGCAGCCTCCTGTCGGGGGGTCAAGAGACCCAGTACTTC CASSLLSGGQETQYF
TRBD2 TRBJ2-3 TRBV7-2 - TGTGCCAGCAGCTTAGTTGGGCGGCGGGGGACGGCTACGCAGTATTTT CASSLVGRRGTATQYF
- TRBJ2-5 TRBV5-1 many TGCGCCAGCAGCTTGTGGCCAGAAACGGAACAAGAGACCCAGTACTTC CASSLWPETEQETQYF
- TRBJ2-4 TRBV30 - TGTGCCTGGAGCCTTTCGGGCAGGTCGTCCATTCAGTACTTC CAWSLSGRSSIQYF
TRBD1 TRBJ2-5 TRBV10-1 - TGCGCCAGCAGTGCCGTAAGGACAGGGGGGGAGACCCAGTACTTC CASSAVRTGGETQYF
- TRBJ2-7 TRBV2 - TGTGCCAGCAGTCCTGGTCCCGGCGAGCAGTACTTC CASSPGPGEQYF
- TRBJ2-5 TRBV5-6 many TGTGCCAGCAGCTTGACACCAAAAGAGACCCAGTACTTC CASSLTPKETQYF
- TRBJ2-7 TRBV2 - TGTGCCAGCGATCTAGTCGGCTACGAGCAGTACTTC CASDLVGYEQYF
TRBD1 TRBJ2-7 TRBV3-1 - TGTGCCAGCAGCCAAGACGAACAGCCGGGACAGGGGGCCTCCTACGAGCAGTACTTC CASSQDEQPGQGASYEQYF